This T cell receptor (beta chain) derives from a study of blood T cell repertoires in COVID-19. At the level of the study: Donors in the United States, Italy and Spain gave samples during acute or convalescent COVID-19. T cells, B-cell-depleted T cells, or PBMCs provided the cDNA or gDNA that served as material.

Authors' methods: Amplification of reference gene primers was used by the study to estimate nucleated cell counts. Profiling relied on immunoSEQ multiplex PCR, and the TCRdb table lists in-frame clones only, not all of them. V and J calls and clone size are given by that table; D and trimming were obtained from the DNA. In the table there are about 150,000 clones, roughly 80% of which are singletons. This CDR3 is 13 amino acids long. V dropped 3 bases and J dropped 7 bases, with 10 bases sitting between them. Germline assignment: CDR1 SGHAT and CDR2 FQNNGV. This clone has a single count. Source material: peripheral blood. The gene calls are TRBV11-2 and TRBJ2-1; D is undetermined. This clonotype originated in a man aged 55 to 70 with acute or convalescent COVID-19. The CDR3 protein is CASSLLTENEQFF. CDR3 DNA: TGTGCCAGCAGCTTGTTAACAGAAAATGAGCAGTTCTTC.